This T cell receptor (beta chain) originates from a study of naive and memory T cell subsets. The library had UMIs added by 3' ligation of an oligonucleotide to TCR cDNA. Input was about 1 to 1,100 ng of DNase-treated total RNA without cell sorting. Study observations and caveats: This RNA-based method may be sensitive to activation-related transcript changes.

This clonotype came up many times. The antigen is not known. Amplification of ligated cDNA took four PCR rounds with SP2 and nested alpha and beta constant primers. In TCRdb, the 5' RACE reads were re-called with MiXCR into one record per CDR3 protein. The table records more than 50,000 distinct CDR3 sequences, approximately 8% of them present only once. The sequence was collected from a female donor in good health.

CDR3 nucleotides: TGTGCCAGCAGTTTCGTTACATCCGAGACAGGGAATAGGAACACTGAAGCTTTCTTT. Translation gives CASSFVTSETGNRNTEAFF. The chain combines TRBV6-2 or TRBV6-3 with TRBJ1-1; 7 nucleotides agree with TRBD1. Trimming cost V 4 bases and J 1 base; bases outside gene matches: 18. Per germline, CDR1 MNHEY and CDR2 SVGEGT. This CDR3 is built from 19 residues.